Listed here is a single TCR beta chain. The antigen is not known. These data belong to a study of blood T cells in healthy people across ages. Study results and limitations: Long-lived donors had more naive CD4+ cells and higher diversity than aged donors.

This CDR3 region has 16 residues. In germline, CDR1 is MGHRA, CDR2 YSYEKL. V lost 0 bases, J lost 5 bases, and 5 bases stayed unmatched. Healthy Caucasian individuals from Russia aged roughly 6 to 90 served as donors. With a J-beta primer mix and a sample-barcoded 5' primer, a second PCR ran 7 to 11 cycles. A minimum of 2.5 million CDR3-containing paired-end reads was obtained for each sample. Each CDR3 protein gets one entry after TCRdb re-called the 5' RACE reads with MiXCR. The data contain roughly 1.4 million distinct CDR3 sequences, 59% of them seen just once; the ten biggest clones take up 6.7%.

Source material: blood. This sequence joins TRBV4-1 and TRBJ2-3, with TRBD2 identical over 10 bases. The receptor's source is a man aged 18 to 29 in good health. The CDR3 bases are TGCGCCAGCAGCCAAGATCCTAGCGGGAGAAAAGATACGCAGTATTTT. Its protein is CASSQDPSGRKDTQYF.